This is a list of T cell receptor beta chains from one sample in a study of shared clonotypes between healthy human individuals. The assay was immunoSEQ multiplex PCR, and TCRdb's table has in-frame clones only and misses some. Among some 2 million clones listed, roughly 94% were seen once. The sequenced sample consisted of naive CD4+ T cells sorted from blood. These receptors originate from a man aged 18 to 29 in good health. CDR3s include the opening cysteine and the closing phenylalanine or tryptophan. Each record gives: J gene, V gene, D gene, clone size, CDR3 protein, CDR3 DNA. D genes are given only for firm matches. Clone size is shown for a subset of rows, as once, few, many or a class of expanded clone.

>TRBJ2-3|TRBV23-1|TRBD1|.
CASSHPQGVCADTQYF
TGCGCCAGCAGTCATCCACAGGGGGTTTGCGCAGATACGCAGTATTTT
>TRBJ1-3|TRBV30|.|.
CAWSYTRNTIYF
TGTGCCTGGAGTTATACGCGAAACACCATATATTTT
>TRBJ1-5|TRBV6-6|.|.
CASSYLQGSSNQPQHF
TGTGCCAGCAGTTACCTACAAGGTTCAAGCAATCAGCCCCAGCATTTT
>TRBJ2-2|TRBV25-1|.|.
CASSVQGQNTGELFF
TGTGCCAGCAGTGTACAGGGTCAGAACACCGGGGAGCTGTTTTTT
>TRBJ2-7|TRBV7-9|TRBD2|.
CASSHSGSMRNEQYF
TGTGCCAGCAGCCATAGCGGGAGTATGAGGAACGAGCAGTACTTC
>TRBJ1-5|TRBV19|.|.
CASSMIPGRKNGNQPQHF
TGTGCCAGTAGTATGATACCGGGGAGAAAGAACGGCAATCAGCCCCAGCATTTT
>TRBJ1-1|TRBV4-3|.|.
CASSQDLRVHTEAFF
TGCGCCAGCAGCCAAGATCTCAGGGTCCACACTGAAGCTTTCTTT
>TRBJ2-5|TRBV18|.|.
CASSPDLDRSVGETQYF
TGTGCCAGCTCACCCGACCTGGACCGTTCCGTAGGGGAGACCCAGTACTTC
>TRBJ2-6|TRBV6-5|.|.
CASSQHRRANVLTF
TGTGCCAGCAGCCAACATCGACGGGCCAACGTCCTGACTTTC
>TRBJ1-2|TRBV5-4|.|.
CASSLTGMNYGYTF
TGTGCCAGCAGCTTGACAGGAATGAACTATGGCTACACCTTC
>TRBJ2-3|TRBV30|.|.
CAWSERRGDTQYF
TGTGCCTGGAGTGAGCGGAGGGGAGATACGCAGTATTTT
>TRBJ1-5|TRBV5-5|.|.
CASSLTDYSNQPQHF
TGTGCCAGCAGCTTGACAGACTATAGCAATCAGCCCCAGCATTTT
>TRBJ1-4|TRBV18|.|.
CASSPAVSRATNEKLFF
TGTGCCAGCTCACCAGCCGTCTCCCGTGCAACTAATGAAAAACTGTTTTTT
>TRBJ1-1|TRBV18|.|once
CASSPLGPNTEAFF
TGTGCCAGCTCACCACTGGGGCCGAACACTGAAGCTTTCTTT
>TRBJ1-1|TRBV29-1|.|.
CSPETANTEAFF
TGCAGCCCCGAGACAGCGAACACTGAAGCTTTCTTT
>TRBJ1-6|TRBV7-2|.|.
CASSLGGGVHSPLHF
TGTGCCAGCAGCTTAGGTGGCGGGGTTCATTCACCCCTCCACTTT
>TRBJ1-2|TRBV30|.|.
CAWSVSWADGYTF
TGTGCCTGGAGTGTGAGCTGGGCGGACGGCTACACCTTC
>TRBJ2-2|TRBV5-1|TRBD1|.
CASSYSGQGENGELFF
TGCGCCAGCAGCTACTCGGGACAGGGGGAGAACGGGGAGCTGTTTTTT
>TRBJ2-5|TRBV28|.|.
CASSPSRTQYF
TGTGCCAGCAGTCCTAGTCGGACCCAGTACTTC
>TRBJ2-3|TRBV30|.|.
CAWSPGKDTQYF
TGTGCCTGGAGTCCAGGGAAAGATACGCAGTATTTT
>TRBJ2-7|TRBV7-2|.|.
CASSLGGWSYEQYF
TGTGCCAGCAGCTTAGGTGGGTGGAGCTACGAGCAGTACTTC
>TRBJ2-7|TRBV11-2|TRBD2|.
CASSLPPGLVHEQYF
TGTGCCAGCAGCTTACCGCCCGGACTAGTCCACGAGCAGTACTTC
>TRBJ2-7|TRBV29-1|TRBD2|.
CSAGTSGLSPLYEQYF
TGCAGCGCCGGGACTAGCGGGCTCAGCCCCCTTTACGAGCAGTACTTC
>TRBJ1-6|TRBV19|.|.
CASLRAGSPLHF
TGTGCCAGTCTCCGGGCGGGGTCACCCCTCCACTTT
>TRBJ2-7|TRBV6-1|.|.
CASSEAQGKPTYEQYF
TGTGCCAGCAGTGAAGCGCAGGGGAAACCTACCTACGAGCAGTACTTC
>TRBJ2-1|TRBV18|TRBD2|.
CASSRSVAGGLYNEQFF
TGTGCCAGCTCACGGAGCGTAGCGGGGGGCCTCTACAATGAGCAGTTCTTC
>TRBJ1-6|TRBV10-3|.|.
CAISAGRGDSPLHF
TGTGCCATCAGTGCCGGGCGCGGCGATTCACCCCTCCACTTT
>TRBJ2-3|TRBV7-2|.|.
CASSLGPSSTDTQYF
TGTGCCAGCAGCTTAGGGCCAAGCAGCACAGATACGCAGTATTTT
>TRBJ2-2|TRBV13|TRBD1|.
CASSLQQGALTGELFF
TGTGCCAGCAGCCTACAACAGGGGGCGCTCACCGGGGAGCTGTTTTTT
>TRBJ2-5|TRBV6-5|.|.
CASSRQETQYF
TGTGCCAGCAGCCGCCAAGAGACCCAGTACTTC
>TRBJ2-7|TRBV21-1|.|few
CASSKGSF
TGTGCCAGCAGCAAGGGAAGCTTC
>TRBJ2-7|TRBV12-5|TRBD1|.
CASGSGQGNYEQYF
TGTGCTAGTGGTTCGGGACAGGGGAATTACGAGCAGTACTTC
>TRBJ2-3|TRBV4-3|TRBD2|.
CASSQDGSGSRTDTQYF
TGCGCCAGCAGCCAAGACGGTAGCGGGAGCCGCACAGATACGCAGTATTTT
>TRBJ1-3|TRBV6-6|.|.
CASSYLGAGSGNTIYF
TGTGCCAGCAGTTACTTGGGGGCGGGCTCTGGAAACACCATATATTTT
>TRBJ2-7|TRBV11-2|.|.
CASSLGGGRTYYEQYF
TGTGCCAGCAGCTTAGGAGGCGGACGGACTTACTACGAGCAGTACTTC
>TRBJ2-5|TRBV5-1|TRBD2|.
CASTELAGGQTQYF
TGCGCCAGCACCGAGCTAGCGGGAGGGCAGACCCAGTACTTC
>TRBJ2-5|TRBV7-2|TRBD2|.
CASSLLAGVPETQYF
TGTGCCAGCAGCTTACTAGCGGGAGTCCCAGAGACCCAGTACTTC
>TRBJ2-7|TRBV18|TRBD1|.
CASSPITGEEQYF
TGTGCCAGCTCACCAATAACAGGGGAAGAGCAGTACTTC
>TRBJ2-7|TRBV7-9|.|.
CASSSSDGYEQYF
TGTGCCAGCAGCTCGTCGGACGGCTACGAGCAGTACTTC
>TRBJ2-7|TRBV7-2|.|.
CASSFDLIGEQYF
TGTGCCAGCAGCTTTGATCTGATCGGCGAGCAGTACTTC
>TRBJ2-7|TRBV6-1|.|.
CASTVGTYYEQYF
TGTGCCAGCACAGTAGGGACATATTACGAGCAGTACTTC
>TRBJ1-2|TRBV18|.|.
CASSPPRGASYGYTF
TGTGCCAGCTCACCACCAAGGGGCGCGAGCTATGGCTACACCTTC
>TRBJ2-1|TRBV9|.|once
CASSEGGLSYNEQFF
TGTGCCAGCAGCGAAGGCGGGCTCTCCTACAATGAGCAGTTCTTC
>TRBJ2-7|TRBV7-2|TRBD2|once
CASSPSGRGYEQYF
TGTGCCAGCAGCCCTAGCGGGAGAGGCTACGAGCAGTACTTC
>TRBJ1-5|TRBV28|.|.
CASRGGGSQPQHF
TGTGCCAGCAGAGGGGGGGGAAGTCAGCCCCAGCATTTT
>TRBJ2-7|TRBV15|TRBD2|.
CATSRDRDSGGTYEQYF
TGTGCCACCAGCAGAGACCGGGACTCCGGGGGGACCTACGAGCAGTACTTC